The clone carrying this T cell receptor (beta chain) was picked up one time. The data belong to a study of blood T cell repertoires in COVID-19. For the study at large: Whether acute or convalescent, the COVID-19 samples came from the United States, Italy and Spain. PBMCs, B-cell-depleted T cells, or T cells were the source of the cDNA or gDNA that made up the material.

Trimming stripped 6 bases from V and 5 bases from J, with 16 bases between. The CDR3 contains 15 residues. Germline V gene data show CDR1 as LNHDA and CDR2 as SQIVND (reference sequence). This table comes from immunoSEQ multiplex PCR, and its TCRdb copy is limited to in-frame clones, with some not included. The sample has 23,000 or so clones, about four fifths seen once. The sample taken for sequencing was peripheral blood. The receptor was derived from a man in his 70s with acute or convalescent COVID-19. This sequence joins TRBV19 and TRBJ2-2, with D maybe TRBD1 (5 bases). The CDR3 protein is CASRQDRVVTGELFF. CDR3 nucleotide sequence: TGTGCCAGTAGACAGGACCGGGTGGTTACCGGGGAGCTGTTTTTT.